This TCR beta chain is from a study of Graves' ophthalmopathy and Graves' hyperthyroidism. Study-wide points: Most thyroid-expanded clonotypes exceeding 0.001 frequency were also found in blood.

The authors amplified TCR beta CDR3 regions from RNA transcripts. RT-PCR with HTBI primers came first, then second-round multiplex PCR. TCRdb fed the multiplex PCR reads into MiXCR, producing one record per CDR3 protein. The table records approximately 150,000 distinct CDR3 sequences, under 45% of them present only once. Clinical symptoms and serum thyroxine were used for diagnosis; TRAb, thyroid ultrasound and orbital computed tomography were also relied on. As regards this clonotype: Its antigen is unknown.

Germline assignment: CDR1 MNHEY and CDR2 SVGEGT. CDR3 length: 16 residues. The V segment lost 4 bases and the J segment 2 bases; nucleotides outside the gene matches: 2. The V gene is TRBV6-2 or TRBV6-3, the J gene TRBJ2-7, with TRBD2 matching over 16 bases. The TCR originated in a man aged 25-45 years with Graves' ophthalmopathy. Sequenced: peripheral blood. CDR3 DNA sequence: TGTGCCAGCAGTTCCGGGACTAGCGGGAGGGCCTACGAGCAGTACTTC. It specifies CASSSGTSGRAYEQYF.